This T cell receptor (beta chain) was sequenced in a study of T cell responses to AZD1222 COVID-19 vaccine. Overall study results and limits: Repertoires in all cases were sampled only once the peak T cell response had passed.

The CDR3 spans 13 residues. The germline V gene encodes CDR1 SGHNT and CDR2 YYREEE (reference sequence). Deletions cut 0 bases from V and 2 bases from J, with 5 bases between. This clone has more than one count but fewer than ten. The antigen remains undetermined. Assay used: immunoSEQ multiplex PCR; TCRdb lists only in-frame clones, some missing. The profile shows fewer than 110,000 clones, under 95% of them singletons. The V gene is TRBV5-4, the J gene TRBJ1-2, with D uncertain. The clonotype comes from an adult who received the AZD1222 COVID-19 vaccine. Sample: peripheral blood, taken 28 days after the second AZD1222 dose. The chain's CDR3 is CASSLGTNYGYTF. As DNA, the CDR3 is TGTGCCAGCAGCTTGGGCACGAACTATGGCTACACCTTC.